What follows is one T cell receptor beta chain and its context. This record belongs to a study of blood T cell repertoires in COVID-19. The repertoire was sequenced with immunoSEQ multiplex PCR; TCRdb's copy has only in-frame clones and lacks some. The table lists about 50,000 clones, more than 65% of them singletons. Trimming took 4 bases from V and 6 from J, leaving 11 bases between them. The CDR3 is 14 amino acids. The sample was peripheral blood. The clonotype was recovered from a human donor in a cohort sampled during active COVID-19. This chain uses TRBV5-3 with TRBJ1-6; no reliable D call. TRBV5-3 is reported as an ORF; its role is uncertain. CDR3 nucleotide sequence: TGTGCCAGAAGCCGCCCCCGAGTTAATTCACCCCTCCACTTT. Its translation: CARSRPRVNSPLHF.